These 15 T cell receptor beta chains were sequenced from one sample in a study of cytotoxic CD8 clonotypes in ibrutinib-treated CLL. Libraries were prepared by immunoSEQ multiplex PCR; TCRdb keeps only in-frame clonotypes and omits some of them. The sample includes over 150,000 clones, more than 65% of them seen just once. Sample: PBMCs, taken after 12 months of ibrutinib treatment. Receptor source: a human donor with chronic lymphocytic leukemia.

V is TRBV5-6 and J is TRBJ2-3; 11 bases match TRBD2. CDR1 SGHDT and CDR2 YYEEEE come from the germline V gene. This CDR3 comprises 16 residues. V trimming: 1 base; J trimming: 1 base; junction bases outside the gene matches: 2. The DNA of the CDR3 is TGTGCCAGCAGCTTGACTAGCGGGAGTCGCACAGATACGCAGTATTTT. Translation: CASSLTSGSRTDTQYF.

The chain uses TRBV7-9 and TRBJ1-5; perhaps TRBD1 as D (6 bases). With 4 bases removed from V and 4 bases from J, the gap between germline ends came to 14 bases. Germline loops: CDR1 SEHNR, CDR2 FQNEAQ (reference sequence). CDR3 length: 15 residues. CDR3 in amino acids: CASSSGHSKNQPQHF. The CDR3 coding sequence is TGTGCCAGCAGCTCGGGACATTCGAAAAATCAGCCCCAGCATTTT.

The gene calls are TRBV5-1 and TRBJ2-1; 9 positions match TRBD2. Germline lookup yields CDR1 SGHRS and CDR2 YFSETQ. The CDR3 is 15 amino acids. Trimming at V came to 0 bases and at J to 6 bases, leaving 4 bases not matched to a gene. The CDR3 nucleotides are TGCGCCAGCAGCTTGGGAGCGGGGGGATCCAATGAGCAGTTCTTC. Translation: CASSLGAGGSNEQFF.

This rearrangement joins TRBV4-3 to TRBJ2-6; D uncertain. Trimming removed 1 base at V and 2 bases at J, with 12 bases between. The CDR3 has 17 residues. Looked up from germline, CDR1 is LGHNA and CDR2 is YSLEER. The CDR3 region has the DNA TGCGCCAGCAGCCAAGGTAATACTCGAGCTGGGGCCAACGTCCTGACTTTC. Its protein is CASSQGNTRAGANVLTF.

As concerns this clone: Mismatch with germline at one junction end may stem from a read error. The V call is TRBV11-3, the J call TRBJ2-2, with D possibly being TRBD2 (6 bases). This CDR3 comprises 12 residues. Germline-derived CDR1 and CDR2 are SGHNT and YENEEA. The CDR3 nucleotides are TGTGCCAGCAGTCTGAGAACCGGGGGGCTGTTTTTT. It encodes CASSLRTGGLFF.

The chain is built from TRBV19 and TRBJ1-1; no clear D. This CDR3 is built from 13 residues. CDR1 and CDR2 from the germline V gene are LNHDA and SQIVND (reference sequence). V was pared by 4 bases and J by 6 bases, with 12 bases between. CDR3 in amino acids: CASSTRVNAEAFF. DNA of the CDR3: TGTGCCAGTAGTACACGGGTAAACGCTGAAGCTTTCTTT.

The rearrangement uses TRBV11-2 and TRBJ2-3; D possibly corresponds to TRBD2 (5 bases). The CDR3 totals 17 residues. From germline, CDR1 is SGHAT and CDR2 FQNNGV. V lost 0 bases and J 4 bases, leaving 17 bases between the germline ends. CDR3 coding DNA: TGTGCCAGCAGCTTAGATTTGGTGGGAGCTTTAGCAGATACGCAGTATTTT. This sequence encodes CASSLDLVGALADTQYF.

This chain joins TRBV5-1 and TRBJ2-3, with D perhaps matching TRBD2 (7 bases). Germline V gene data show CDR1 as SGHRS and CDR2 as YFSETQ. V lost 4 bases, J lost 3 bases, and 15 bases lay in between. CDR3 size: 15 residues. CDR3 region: CASSGGRDYTDTQYF. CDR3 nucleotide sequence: TGCGCCAGCAGCGGGGGCCGGGACTATACAGATACGCAGTATTTT.

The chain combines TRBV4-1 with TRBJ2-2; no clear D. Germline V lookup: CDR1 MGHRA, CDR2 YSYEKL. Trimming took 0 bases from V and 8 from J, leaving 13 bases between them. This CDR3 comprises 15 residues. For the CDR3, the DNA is TGCGCCAGCAGCCAAGATTTGTTGGTTTTAGGGGAGCTGTTTTTT. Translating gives CASSQDLLVLGELFF.

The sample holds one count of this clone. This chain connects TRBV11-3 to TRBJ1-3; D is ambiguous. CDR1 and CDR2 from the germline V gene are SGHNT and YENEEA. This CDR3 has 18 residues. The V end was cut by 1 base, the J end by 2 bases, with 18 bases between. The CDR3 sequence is CASSLVRVDGIPGNTIYF. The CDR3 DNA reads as TGTGCCAGCAGCTTAGTTCGTGTGGACGGCATTCCTGGAAACACCATATATTTT.

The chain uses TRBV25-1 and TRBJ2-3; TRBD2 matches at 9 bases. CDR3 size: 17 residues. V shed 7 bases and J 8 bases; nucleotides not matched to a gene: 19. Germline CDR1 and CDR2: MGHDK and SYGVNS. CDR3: CASIHSSLAGPPGTQYF. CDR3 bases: TGTGCCAGCATCCATTCTTCACTAGCGGGCCCGCCGGGTACGCAGTATTTT.

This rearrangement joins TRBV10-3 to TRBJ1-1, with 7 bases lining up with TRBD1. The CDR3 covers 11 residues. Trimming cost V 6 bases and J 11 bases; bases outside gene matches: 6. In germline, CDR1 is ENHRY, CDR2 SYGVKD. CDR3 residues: CAIRTGTDAFF. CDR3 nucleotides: TGTGCCATCAGAACCGGGACAGACGCTTTCTTT.

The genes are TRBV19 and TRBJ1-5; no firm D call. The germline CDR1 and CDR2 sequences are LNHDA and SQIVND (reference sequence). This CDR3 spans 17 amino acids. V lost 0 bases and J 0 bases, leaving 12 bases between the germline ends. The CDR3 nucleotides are TGTGCCAGTAGTATAGATCTTGACTACATTAGCAATCAGCCCCAGCATTTT. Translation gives CASSIDLDYISNQPQHF.

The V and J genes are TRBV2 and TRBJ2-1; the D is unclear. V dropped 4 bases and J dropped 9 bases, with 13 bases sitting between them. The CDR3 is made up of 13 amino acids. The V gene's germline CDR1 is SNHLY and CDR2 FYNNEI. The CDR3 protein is CASSGDGYGEQFF. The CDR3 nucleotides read TGTGCCAGCAGTGGTGATGGCTATGGTGAGCAGTTCTTC.

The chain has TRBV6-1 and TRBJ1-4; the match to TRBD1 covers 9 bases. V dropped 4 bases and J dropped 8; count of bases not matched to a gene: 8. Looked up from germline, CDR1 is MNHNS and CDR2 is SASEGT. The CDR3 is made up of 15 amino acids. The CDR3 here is CASSAPDRGSEKLFF. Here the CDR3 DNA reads TGTGCCAGCAGTGCCCCGGACAGGGGAAGCGAAAAACTGTTTTTT.